The 3 T cell receptor beta chains below were found in one sample sequenced in a study. Profiling relied on immunoSEQ multiplex PCR, and the TCRdb table lists in-frame clones only, not all of them. The top ten hold approximately 4.4% of the sample, which has tens of thousands of clones, around 93% seen once. Sequencing used PBMCs. The source is a man aged 40-49 years with rheumatoid arthritis.

The rearrangement links TRBV5-4 to TRBJ1-2, with D possibly being TRBD1 (6 bases). Germline V CDR1 and CDR2: SGHNT, YYREEE (reference sequence). This CDR3 region has 16 residues. Trimming stripped 1 base from V and 5 bases from J, with 18 bases between. The CDR3 nucleotides are TGTGCCAGCAGCTTGCGGGGGTCCAGGGGCGTGTATGGCTACACCTTC. It encodes CASSLRGSRGVYGYTF. Supplemented by reference TRBV5-4 and TRBJ1-2, the full variable domain reads ETGVTQSPTHLIKTRGQQVTLRCSSQSGHNTVSWYQQALGQGPQFIFQYYREEENGRGNFPPRFSGLQFPNYSSELNVNALELDDSALYLCASSLRGSRGVYGYTFGSGTRLTVV.

The genes are TRBV10-3 and TRBJ1-4; D may be TRBD1 (5 bases). The length of the CDR3 is 13 residues. Germline CDR1 and CDR2: ENHRY and SYGVKD. V lost 10 bases and J lost 0, with 9 bases in between. Written as DNA, the CDR3 is TGTGCCACCTCAGGGACAACTAATGAAAAACTGTTTTTT. Amino acids: CATSGTTNEKLFF.

This chain connects TRBV3-1 (or the pseudogene TRBV3-2) to TRBJ2-1; D is unclear. CDR3 length: 13 amino acids. Deletions cut 1 base from V and 9 bases from J, with 10 bases between. Germline-derived CDR1 and CDR2 are LGHDT and YNNKEL (reference sequence). The CDR3 DNA is TGTGCCAGCAGCCAAGTATCAGGTCCTGAGCAGTTCTTC. Translated, it gives CASSQVSGPEQFF.